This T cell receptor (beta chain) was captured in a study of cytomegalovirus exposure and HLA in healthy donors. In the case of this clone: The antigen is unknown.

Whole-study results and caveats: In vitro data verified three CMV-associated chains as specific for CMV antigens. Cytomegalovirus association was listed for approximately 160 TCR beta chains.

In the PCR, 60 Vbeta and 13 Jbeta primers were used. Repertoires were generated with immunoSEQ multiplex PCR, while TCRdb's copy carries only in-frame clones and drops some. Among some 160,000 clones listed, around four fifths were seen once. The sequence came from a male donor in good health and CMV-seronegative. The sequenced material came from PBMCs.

In DNA, the CDR3 is TGTGCCAGCAGCTTGGGGGAGGGCGGGGCAGATACGCAGTATTTT. Its protein is CASSLGEGGADTQYF. The chain joins TRBV5-4 to TRBJ2-3; 7 positions match TRBD2. CDR3 size: 15 residues. Germline loops: CDR1 SGHNT, CDR2 YYREEE (reference sequence). J lost 4 bases, V lost 0 bases, and 5 bases had no gene match.